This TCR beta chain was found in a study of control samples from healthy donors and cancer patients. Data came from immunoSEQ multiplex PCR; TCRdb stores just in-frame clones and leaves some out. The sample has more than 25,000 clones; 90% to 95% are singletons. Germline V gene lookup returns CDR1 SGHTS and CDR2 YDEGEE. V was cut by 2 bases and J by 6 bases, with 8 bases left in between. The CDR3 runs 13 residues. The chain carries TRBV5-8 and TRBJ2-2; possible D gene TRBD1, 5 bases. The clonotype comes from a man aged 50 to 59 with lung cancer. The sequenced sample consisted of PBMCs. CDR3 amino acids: CASSLLRAGELFF. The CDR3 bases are TGTGCCAGCAGCTTACTCAGGGCCGGGGAGCTGTTTTTT.